The clone carrying this T cell receptor beta chain was counted a few times. No antigen is known for it. CD4+ T cells from unexposed donors were obtained before the COVID-19 pandemic (2011-2018). The cells were cultured for less than twelve days before CD4+ T cells were isolated. Testing used SARS-CoV-2 S/N and four cold-coronavirus spikes on unexposed-donor CD4+ T cells, cells permitting. Approximately 2 million PBMCs per well were cultured with 8.5 to 10 IU/ml IL-2. The V segment lost 5 bases and the J segment 5 bases; nucleotides outside the gene matches: 8. The CDR3 runs 15 residues. In germline, CDR1 is SEHNR, CDR2 FQNEAQ (reference sequence). These data originate in a study of CD4 T cells in relation to SARS-CoV-2 and coronaviruses. Clones were sequenced by immunoSEQ multiplex PCR, and TCRdb holds only the in-frame ones, with some missing. Of tens of thousands of clones detected, about 75% appear once; the ten largest clones hold around 12%.

This clonotype was obtained from a human donor in good health. J is TRBJ1-4 and V is TRBV7-9; TRBD1 matches at 7 bases. The sample comprised CD4+ T cells from PBMCs, cultured in vitro. The CDR3 bases are TGTGCCAGCAGCCTGCTAGGGGGCCTAAATGAAAAACTGTTTTTT. This codes for CASSLLGGLNEKLFF.